Listed here are 24 T cell receptor beta chains from one sample, sequenced in a study of T cells in Graves' hyperthyroidism and ophthalmopathy (dated 2019 in TCRdb). The library was generated by multiplex PCR. Sequencing instrument: Illumina HiSeq 2000. The TCR beta CDR3 regions were amplified from RNA transcripts. The TCR CDR3 was subjected to a first round of RT-PCR using the HTBI primer set and the Qiagen OneStep RT-PCR kit. TCRdb trimmed the raw reads at Q25, called clones with MiXCR and kept productive beta chains. Records with the same CDR3 protein are collapsed into one entry carrying the most frequent genes and DNA. This sample holds about 560,000 distinct CDR3 sequences; 40% to 55% were observed only once. The ten largest make up roughly 8.2% of the sample. Sequencing used peripheral blood or thyroid tissue (not recorded which). Every receptor here comes from a woman between 18 and 29 years old with Graves' hyperthyroidism. Donor details come from another sample of the same person, matched by shared clones.

This clonotype was seen a handful of times. The chain employs TRBV9 and TRBJ1-5; D is perhaps TRBD1 (6 bases). This CDR3 region has 15 residues. V was shortened by 4 bases and J by 2 bases, with 13 bases between the two germline ends. Germline V gives CDR1 SGDLS, CDR2 YYNGEE. The chain's CDR3 is CASSPPGAGNQPQHF. The CDR3 DNA follows: TGTGCCAGCAGCCCCCCGGGGGCAGGCAATCAGCCCCAGCATTTT. The whole variable domain, remainder taken from reference TRBV9 and TRBJ1-5, is DSGVTQTPKHLITATGQRVTLRCSPRSGDLSVYWYQQSLDQGLQFLIQYYNGEERAKGNILERFSAQQFPDLHSELNLSSLELGDSALYFCASSPPGAGNQPQHFGDGTRLSIL.

This clonotype was detected once. The chain recombines TRBV7-2 with TRBJ2-5; 9 bases agree with TRBD2. Germline V lookup: CDR1 SGHTA, CDR2 FQGNSA. This CDR3 region has 14 residues. V lost 6 bases to trimming and J lost 5 bases; unmatched junction nucleotides: 7. The CDR3 spells CASRSRGLAETQYF. The CDR3 DNA reads as TGTGCCAGCAGATCCCGTGGACTAGCGGAGACCCAGTACTTC.

The chain carries TRBV7-9 and TRBJ1-3; 7 bases are shared with TRBD1. Germline assignment: CDR1 SEHNR and CDR2 FQNEAQ (reference sequence). V trimming: 6 bases; J trimming: 0 bases; junction bases outside the gene matches: 5. This CDR3 is 15 amino acids long. The CDR3 region is CASRRDSSSGNTIYF. CDR3 nucleotide sequence: TGTGCCAGCAGACGGGACAGCTCCTCTGGAAACACCATATATTTT.

Regarding this clonotype: The junction does not match germline at one end; this may be a read error. The chain is built from TRBV10-3 and TRBJ1-1; D possibly corresponds to TRBD1 (5 bases). Germline CDR1 ENHRY, CDR2 SYGVKD. This CDR3 has 14 residues. Here the CDR3 DNA reads TGTGCCAGCAGTCCCTTACAGGCGAACACTGAAGCTTTCTTT. This translates into CASSPLQANTEAFF.

The chain carries TRBV20-1 and TRBJ1-5; D is uncertain. The CDR3 covers 16 residues. V gave up 0 bases and J gave up 6 bases, with 18 bases separating them. Germline V gene sequence: CDR1 DFQATT, CDR2 SNEGSKA (reference sequence). The CDR3 loop is CSARDPGSMVGQPQHF. In DNA form, the CDR3 reads TGCAGTGCTAGAGATCCCGGGAGCATGGTGGGTCAGCCCCAGCATTTT.

This clonotype appeared many times. The V gene is TRBV24-1, the J gene TRBJ1-5; maybe TRBD1 (5 bases). The CDR3 sequence is 16 residues long. Trimming pared 3 bases from V and 4 bases from J, leaving 15 bases between. Germline V gene sequence: CDR1 KGHDR, CDR2 SFDVKD. The CDR3: CATSDLGAAINQPQHF. CDR3 nucleotides: TGTGCCACCAGTGATCTTGGGGCAGCGATTAATCAGCCCCAGCATTTT.

The chain links TRBV2 to TRBJ1-2; D remains unclear. The ends were cut back, 6 bases at V and 6 bases at J, with 14 bases in the middle. Germline CDR1 and CDR2: SNHLY and FYNNEI. This CDR3 has 13 amino acids. CDR3 sequence reads: CASRTKGLDGYTF. CDR3 DNA sequence: TGTGCCAGCAGAACAAAAGGCCTGGATGGCTACACCTTC.

This clonotype appeared many times. This chain uses TRBV2 with TRBJ2-7; tentative D call: TRBD2 (6 bases). The V and J ends lost 1 base and 3 bases respectively, with 16 bases between them. Germline CDR1 is SNHLY and CDR2 is FYNNEI. The CDR3 totals 16 residues. CDR3 DNA: TGTGCCAGCAGTGAAGAGGTGGGACTGTTCTACTACGAGCAGTACTTC. Translated: CASSEEVGLFYYEQYF.

This clonotype was found a few times. This chain uses TRBV5-5 with TRBJ1-1, with D uncertain. V gave up 2 bases and J gave up 1 base, with 12 bases separating them. Germline CDR1 SGHKS, CDR2 YYEKEE (reference sequence). The CDR3 spans 15 residues. Written as DNA, the CDR3 is TGTGCCAGCAGCTTAGCGCCAAGCGGGAACACTGAAGCTTTCTTT. Translating gives CASSLAPSGNTEAFF.

This clonotype has more than one count but fewer than ten. The chain employs TRBV9 and TRBJ2-2; D may be TRBD2 (5 bases). V was shortened by 0 bases and J by 3 bases, with 9 bases between the two germline ends. CDR1 and CDR2 (germline): SGDLS, YYNGEE. The CDR3 contains 15 residues. The CDR3 nucleotides read TGTGCCAGCAGCGTAGCGGGGAGCGACACCGGGGAGCTGTTTTTT. It codes for CASSVAGSDTGELFF.

This clonotype was detected ten times or more. The J gene is TRBJ1-2, the V gene TRBV2, with 8 bases aligning to TRBD1. With 4 bases clipped from V and 3 bases from J, the junction kept 1 base outside the gene matches. Germline lookup yields CDR1 SNHLY and CDR2 FYNNEI. The CDR3 contains 13 residues. This CDR3 is CASSATGDYGYTF. CDR3 nucleotides: TGTGCCAGCAGTGCGACAGGGGACTATGGCTACACCTTC.

Points on this clonotype: A much larger clone differs from this one at a single base, so this may be a read error. The chain recombines TRBV19 with TRBJ1-2; no clear D. This CDR3 has 12 residues. Germline V gives CDR1 LNHDA, CDR2 SQIVND (reference sequence). The CDR3 coding sequence is TGTGCCAGTAGTATGGCTAACTATGGCCACACCTTC. This translates into CASSMANYGHTF.

At least ten counts were recorded for this clonotype. The chain couples TRBV15 to TRBJ2-7; D ambiguous. The CDR3 is 15 residues long. Germline-derived CDR1 and CDR2 are LNHNV and YYDKDF (reference sequence). The V gene lost 0 bases and the J gene lost 3 bases, with 12 bases spanning the gap. The CDR3, as DNA: TGTGCCACCAGCAGAGATCCGCTCGGCGGCTACGAGCAGTACTTC. Translated, it gives CATSRDPLGGYEQYF.

This chain connects TRBV11-1 to TRBJ1-6; TRBD1 aligns across 7 bases. The CDR3 runs 14 residues. CDR1 and CDR2 (germline): SGHAT, FQDESV (reference sequence). The ends lost 8 bases at V and 7 bases at J; junction bases unmatched: 8. The CDR3 sequence: CASQPGQQNSPLHF. CDR3 DNA: TGTGCCAGCCAGCCGGGACAGCAAAATTCACCCCTCCACTTT.

V and J are TRBV19 and TRBJ1-2; D remains unclear. The CDR3 spans 14 residues. Trimming took 2 bases from V and 5 from J, leaving 12 bases between them. Germline CDR1 LNHDA, CDR2 SQIVND (reference sequence). CDR3 loop: CASSILSGLYGYTF. The CDR3 DNA follows: TGTGCCAGTAGTATATTATCGGGGTTGTATGGCTACACCTTC.

The V gene is TRBV19, the J gene TRBJ1-1; 7 bases line up with TRBD1. After removal of 4 bases from V and 5 bases from J, the junction contained 7 bases not matched to a gene. The CDR3 has 14 residues. Germline V lookup: CDR1 LNHDA, CDR2 SQIVND (reference sequence). DNA for the CDR3: TGTGCCAGTAGTAATTCTCCAGGGGGTACTGAAGCTTTCTTT. Protein product: CASSNSPGGTEAFF.

V and J are TRBV5-1 and TRBJ1-2; D is uncertain. There are 12 residues in the CDR3. V was cut by 3 bases and J by 8 bases, with 11 bases left in between. From germline, CDR1 is SGHRS and CDR2 YFSETQ. CDR3 bases: TGCGCCAGCAGCTCAGAGCCGCAGGGCTACACCTTC. Translating gives CASSSEPQGYTF. Looking up the rest from reference TRBV5-1 and TRBJ1-2 gives the full variable domain: KAGVTQTPRYLIKTRGQQVTLSCSPISGHRSVSWYQQTPGQGLQFLFEYFSETQRNKGNFPGRFSGRQFSNSRSEMNVSTLELGDSALYLCASSSEPQGYTFGSGTRLTVV.

On this clonotype itself: Possible read error: a much larger clone is one base away. Given the absence of the conserved phenylalanine or tryptophan at the CDR3 end, a read error is likely. The V gene is TRBV29-1, the J gene TRBJ1-5; D remains unclear. This CDR3 is built from 13 residues. Germline V lookup: CDR1 SQVTM, CDR2 ANQGSEA. V was clipped by 6 bases and J by 3 bases, with 12 bases between them. In DNA, the CDR3 is TGCAGCGTCAATGCCGGGAACAATCAGCCCCAGCATTCT. Its translation: CSVNAGNNQPQHS.

This chain joins TRBV5-1 and TRBJ2-5; D remains unclear. The CDR3 length is 14 residues. Trimming removed 4 bases from V and 3 bases from J, with 13 bases in between. CDR1 and CDR2 from the germline V gene are SGHRS and YFSETQ. The CDR3 region is CASSQYSPEETQYF. The CDR3 DNA is TGCGCCAGCAGCCAGTATTCTCCCGAAGAGACCCAGTACTTC.

This rearrangement joins TRBV7-9 to TRBJ2-5, with D possibly called TRBD1 or TRBD2 (5 bases each). Trimming took off 0 bases at V and 5 bases at J, with 10 bases between the two ends. Germline V gene data show CDR1 as SEHNR and CDR2 as FQNEAQ (reference sequence). CDR3 length equals 14 residues. Written as DNA, the CDR3 is TGTGCCAGCAGCTTAGCGGGGGTACCGGAGACCCAGTACTTC. It yields the protein CASSLAGVPETQYF.

This clonotype appeared many times. The rearrangement uses TRBV2 and TRBJ2-5, with D perhaps TRBD1 or TRBD2 (6 bases each). The CDR3 contains 13 residues. In germline, CDR1 is SNHLY, CDR2 FYNNEI. Between the trimmed V and J ends, which lost 8 bases and 5 bases, there was a span of 15 bases. The CDR3: CASGGLARETQYF. In DNA form, the CDR3 reads TGTGCCAGCGGGGGGCTAGCGCGGGAGACCCAGTACTTC.

Ten or more counts support this clonotype. The gene calls are TRBV2 and TRBJ1-2, with a possible D match to TRBD1 (6 bases). The CDR3 runs 14 residues. V gave up 1 base and J gave up 4 bases, with 10 bases separating them. Germline assignment: CDR1 SNHLY and CDR2 FYNNEI. In DNA form, the CDR3 reads TGTGCCAGCAGTGAAGGGACAGAGGTCTATGGCTACACCTTC. It yields the protein CASSEGTEVYGYTF.

A note on this clonotype: The junction departs from the called germline gene at one end, perhaps through a read error. The rearrangement uses TRBV2 and TRBJ1-4; the match to TRBD1 covers 7 bases. There are 12 residues in the CDR3. Germline CDR1 reads SNHLY; CDR2 reads FYNNEI. The CDR3 here is CASSQAGTVIGF. The CDR3 nucleotides read TGTGCCAGCAGTCAAGCTGGGACAGTCATAGGTTTT.

The V gene is TRBV25-1, the J gene TRBJ2-5; the match to TRBD2 covers 9 bases. Trimming cost V 6 bases and J 7 bases; bases outside gene matches: 12. Germline V gene sequence: CDR1 MGHDK, CDR2 SYGVNS. This CDR3 is built from 15 residues. In nucleotides, the CDR3 is TGTGCCAGCAGCGCCGCGACTAGCGGATCGGGGACCCAGTACTTC. Protein: CASSAATSGSGTQYF.